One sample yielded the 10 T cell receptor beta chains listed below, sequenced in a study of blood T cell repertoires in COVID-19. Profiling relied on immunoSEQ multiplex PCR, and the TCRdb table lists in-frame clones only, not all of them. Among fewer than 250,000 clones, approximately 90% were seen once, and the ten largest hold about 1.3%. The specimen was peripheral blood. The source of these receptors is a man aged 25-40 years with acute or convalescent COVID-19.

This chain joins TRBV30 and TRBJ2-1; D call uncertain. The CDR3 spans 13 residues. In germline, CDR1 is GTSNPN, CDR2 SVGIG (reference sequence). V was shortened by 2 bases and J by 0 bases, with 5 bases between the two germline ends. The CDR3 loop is CAWSSSSYNEQFF. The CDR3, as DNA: TGTGCCTGGAGTTCCTCCTCCTACAATGAGCAGTTCTTC.

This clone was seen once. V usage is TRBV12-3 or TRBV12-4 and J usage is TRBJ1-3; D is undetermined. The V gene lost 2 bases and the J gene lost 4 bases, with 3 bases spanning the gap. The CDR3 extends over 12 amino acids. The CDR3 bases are TGTGCCAGCAGTTTAAGCGGAAACACCATATATTTT. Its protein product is CASSLSGNTIYF.

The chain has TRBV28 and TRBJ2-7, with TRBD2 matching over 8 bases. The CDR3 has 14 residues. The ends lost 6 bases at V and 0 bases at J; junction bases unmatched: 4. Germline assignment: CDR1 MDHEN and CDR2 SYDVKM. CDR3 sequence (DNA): TGTGCCAGCAGAGGCGGGACTAGCTCCTACGAGCAGTACTTC. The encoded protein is CASRGGTSSYEQYF.

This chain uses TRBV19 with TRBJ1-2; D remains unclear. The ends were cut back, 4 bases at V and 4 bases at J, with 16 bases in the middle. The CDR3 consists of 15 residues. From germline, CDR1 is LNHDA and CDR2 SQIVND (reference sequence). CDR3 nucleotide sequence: TGTGCCAGTAGTACGAACAGCAATTCCCTCTATGGCTACACCTTC. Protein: CASSTNSNSLYGYTF.

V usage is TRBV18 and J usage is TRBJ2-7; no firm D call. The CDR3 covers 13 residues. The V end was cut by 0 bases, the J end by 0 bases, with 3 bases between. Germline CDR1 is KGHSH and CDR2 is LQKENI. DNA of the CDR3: TGTGCCAGCTCACCACCGGCCTCCTACGAGCAGTACTTC. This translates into CASSPPASYEQYF.

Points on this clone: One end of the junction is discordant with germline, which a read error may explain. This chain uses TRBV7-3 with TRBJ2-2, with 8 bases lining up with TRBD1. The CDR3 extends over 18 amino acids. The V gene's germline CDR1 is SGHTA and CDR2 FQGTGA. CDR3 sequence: CASSLTLNRGTATGELFF. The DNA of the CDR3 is TGTGCCAGCAGCCTAACCCTTAACAGGGGGACAGCCACCGGGGAGCTGTTTTTT.

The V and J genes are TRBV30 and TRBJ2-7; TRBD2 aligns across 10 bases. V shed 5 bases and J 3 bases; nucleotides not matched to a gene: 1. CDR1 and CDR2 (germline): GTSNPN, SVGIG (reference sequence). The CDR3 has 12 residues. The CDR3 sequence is CAWGTSVYEQYF. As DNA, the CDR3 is TGTGCCTGGGGGACTAGCGTCTACGAGCAGTACTTC.

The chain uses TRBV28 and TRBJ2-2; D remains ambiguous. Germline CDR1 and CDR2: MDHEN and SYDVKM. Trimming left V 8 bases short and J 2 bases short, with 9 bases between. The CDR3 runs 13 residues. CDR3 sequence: CASRGINTGELFF. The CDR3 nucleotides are TGTGCCAGCCGCGGAATCAACACCGGGGAGCTGTTTTTT.

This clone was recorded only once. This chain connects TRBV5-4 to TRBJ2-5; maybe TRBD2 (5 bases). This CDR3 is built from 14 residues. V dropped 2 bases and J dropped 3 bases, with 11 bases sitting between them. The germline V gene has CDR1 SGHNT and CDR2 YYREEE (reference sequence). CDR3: CASSLPMREETQYF. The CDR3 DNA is TGTGCCAGCAGCTTACCAATGCGGGAAGAGACCCAGTACTTC.

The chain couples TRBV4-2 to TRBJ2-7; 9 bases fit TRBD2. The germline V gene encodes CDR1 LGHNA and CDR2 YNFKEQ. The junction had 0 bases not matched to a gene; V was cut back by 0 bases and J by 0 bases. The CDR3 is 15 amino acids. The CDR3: CASSQETSGSYEQYF. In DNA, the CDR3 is TGTGCCAGCAGCCAAGAGACTAGCGGCTCCTACGAGCAGTACTTC.